The clone carrying this TCR beta chain was recorded many times. Antigen specificity is unknown. The sample originates from a study of CD8+CD57+ T cells in acquired aplastic anemia. General observations from the study: Both patients and controls carried the same twenty-nine CD8+ CDR3 sequences.

Genomic DNA served as template for TCR beta VDJ and CDR3 profiling. MiXCR was run by TCRdb on the reads, yielding one entry per CDR3 protein. The data show 150,000 or so distinct CDR3 sequences, roughly 49% seen once. Whoever was chosen for sequencing had shown CD8+CD57+ cell expansion by flow cytometry. Germline V gene data show CDR1 as MGHRA and CDR2 as YSYEKL. The CDR3 covers 14 residues. The ends lost 3 bases at V and 6 bases at J; junction bases unmatched: 7. The TCR was taken from a human donor with aplastic anemia. The V call is TRBV4-1, the J call TRBJ1-1; 7 bases match TRBD1. Sequencing was performed on sorted CD4+, CD8+, or CD8+CD57+ T cells (not recorded which) from PBMCs. The CDR3 region is CASSHFAGQSEAFF. CDR3 nucleotide sequence: TGCGCCAGCAGCCACTTCGCGGGACAGTCTGAAGCTTTCTTT.